A selection of T cell receptor beta chains follows, all from one sample in a study of blood T cell repertoires in COVID-19. Clones were sequenced by immunoSEQ multiplex PCR, and TCRdb holds only the in-frame ones, with some missing. The data show some 250,000 clones, with approximately 90% seen just once and 8% to 10% held by the top ten. Sequencing was carried out using PBMCs or T cells enriched from blood (not recorded which). The receptors originated from a man aged 40-50 years who had recovered from COVID-19. Both conserved end residues are part of each CDR3. D genes are given only for firm matches. A row's size may be missing; if present it is once, few, many or a size class.

j_gene | abundance | d_gene | v_gene | CDR3nt | CDR3aa
TRBJ2-7 | . | . | TRBV4-1 | TGCGCCAGCAGCCAAGAACTGGTGACGGAGGGCTACGAGCAGTACTTC | CASSQELVTEGYEQYF
TRBJ2-6 | . | TRBD1 | TRBV29-1 | TGCAGCGCAGGACAGGGTTTCGCTGGGGCCAACGTCCTGACTTTC | CSAGQGFAGANVLTF
TRBJ1-5 | once | TRBD1 | TRBV4-2 | TGTGCCAGCAGCCAAGATAGGCAGGACAGGCTGAATCAGCCCCAGCATTTT | CASSQDRQDRLNQPQHF
TRBJ2-1 | . | TRBD2 | TRBV6-6 | TGTGCCAGCAGTTTCACTAGCGGACGCAATGAGCAGTTCTTC | CASSFTSGRNEQFF
TRBJ2-5 | . | . | TRBV24-1 | TGTGCCACCAGTGAAGGCAGCGCCGGAGGGACCCAGTACTTC | CATSEGSAGGTQYF
TRBJ2-7 | . | TRBD2 | TRBV9 | TGTGCCAGCAGCGTACTACCCGGGACTAGCGGAGACAGATACGAGCAGTACTTC | CASSVLPGTSGDRYEQYF
TRBJ2-5 | . | . | TRBV7-8 | TGTGCCAGCAGCCCGAGGGAATCCGGAGAGACCCAGTACTTC | CASSPRESGETQYF
TRBJ1-5 | once | . | TRBV27 | TGTGCCAGCAGTTTATCATTGACAGCACTTGAGCGTCAGCCCCAGCATTTT | CASSLSLTALERQPQHF
TRBJ1-1 | once | . | TRBV5-1 | TGCGCCAGCATTGGAGGGGGGGACACTGAAGCTTTCTTT | CASIGGGDTEAFF
TRBJ1-1 | . | . | TRBV10-3 | TGTGCCATCAGTGAGTCGAGGCCGAGCCAGGGTACTTACACTGAAGCTTTCTTT | CAISESRPSQGTYTEAFF
TRBJ2-3 | . | . | TRBV6-5 | TGTGCCAGCAGTTACAGGCAGGGGAGGGCAGATACGCAGTATTTT | CASSYRQGRADTQYF
TRBJ2-7 | . | TRBD2 | TRBV11-1 | TGTGCCAGCAGCTTAGCCGGGACTAGCGGGACCTACGAGCAGTACTTC | CASSLAGTSGTYEQYF
TRBJ2-1 | . | TRBD2 | TRBV6-2/TRBV6-3 | TGTGCCAGCAGTGCTCTCAAAACGGGGGGCTCCTACAATGAGCAGTTCTTC | CASSALKTGGSYNEQFF
TRBJ2-7 | few | TRBD1 | TRBV5-1 | TGCGCCAGCAGCTTACAGGGACAGGGTGTCTACGAGCAGTACTTC | CASSLQGQGVYEQYF
TRBJ2-1 | . | TRBD2 | TRBV7-9 | TGTGCCAGCAGCTTAGTTGGGCGGGGGGGCGCCAATGAGCAGTTCTTC | CASSLVGRGGANEQFF
TRBJ2-7 | . | TRBD2 | TRBV11-2 | TGTGCCAGCAGCTTACGGGGGGGCGAAACCTACGAGCAGTACTTC | CASSLRGGETYEQYF
TRBJ1-1 | . | . | TRBV4-2 | TGTGCCAGCAGCCAAGCGACAGGCACTGAAGCTTTCTTT | CASSQATGTEAFF